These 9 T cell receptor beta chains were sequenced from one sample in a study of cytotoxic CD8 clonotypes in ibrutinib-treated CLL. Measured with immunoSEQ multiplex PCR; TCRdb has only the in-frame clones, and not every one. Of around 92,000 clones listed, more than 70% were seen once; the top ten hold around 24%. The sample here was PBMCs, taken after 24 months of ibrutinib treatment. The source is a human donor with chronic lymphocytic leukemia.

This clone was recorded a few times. The CDR3 DNA reads TGTGCCAGCTTAGGGACTAGCGGGACCTCCTACGAGCAGTACTTC. It specifies CASLGTSGTSYEQYF. V is TRBV28 and J is TRBJ2-7, with 13 positions matching TRBD2. J lost 0 bases, V lost 8 bases, and 4 bases had no gene match. Germline V gene lookup returns CDR1 MDHEN and CDR2 SYDVKM. The CDR3 runs to 15 residues. Looking up the rest from reference TRBV28 and TRBJ2-7 gives the full variable domain: DVKVTQSSRYLVKRTGEKVFLECVQDMDHENMFWYRQDPGLGLRLIYFSYDVKMKEKGDIPEGYSVSREKKERFSLILESASTNQTSMYLCASLGTSGTSYEQYFGPGTRLTVT.

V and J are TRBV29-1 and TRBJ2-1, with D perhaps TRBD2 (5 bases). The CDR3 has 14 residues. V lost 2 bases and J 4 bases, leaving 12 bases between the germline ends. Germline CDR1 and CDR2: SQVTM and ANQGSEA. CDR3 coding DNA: TGCAGCGTTGAAAAGGTAGCGCAATACAATGAGCAGTTCTTC. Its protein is CSVEKVAQYNEQFF.

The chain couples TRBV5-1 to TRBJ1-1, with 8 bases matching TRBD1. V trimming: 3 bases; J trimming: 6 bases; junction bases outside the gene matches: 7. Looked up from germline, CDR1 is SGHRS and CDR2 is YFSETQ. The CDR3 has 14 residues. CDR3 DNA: TGCGCCAGCAGCTGGTCGGGACAGGCGGCTGAAGCTTTCTTT. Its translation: CASSWSGQAAEAFF.

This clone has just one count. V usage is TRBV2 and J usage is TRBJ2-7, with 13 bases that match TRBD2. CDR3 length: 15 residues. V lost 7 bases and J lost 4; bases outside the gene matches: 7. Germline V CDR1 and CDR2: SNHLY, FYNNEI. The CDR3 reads CASMVGLAGEYEQYF. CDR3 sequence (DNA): TGTGCCAGCATGGTTGGACTAGCGGGGGAGTACGAGCAGTACTTC.

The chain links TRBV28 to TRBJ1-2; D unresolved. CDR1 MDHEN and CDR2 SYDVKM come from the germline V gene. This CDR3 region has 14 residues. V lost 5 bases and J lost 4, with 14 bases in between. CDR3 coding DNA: TGTGCCAGCAGTCGACCCAGGCAGAGCTATGGCTACACCTTC. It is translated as CASSRPRQSYGYTF.

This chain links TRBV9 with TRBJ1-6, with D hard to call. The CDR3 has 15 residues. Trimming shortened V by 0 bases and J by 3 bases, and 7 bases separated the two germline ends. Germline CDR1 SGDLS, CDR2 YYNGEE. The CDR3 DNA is TGTGCCAGCAGCGTAGGAGGAGACTATAATTCACCCCTCCACTTT. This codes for CASSVGGDYNSPLHF.

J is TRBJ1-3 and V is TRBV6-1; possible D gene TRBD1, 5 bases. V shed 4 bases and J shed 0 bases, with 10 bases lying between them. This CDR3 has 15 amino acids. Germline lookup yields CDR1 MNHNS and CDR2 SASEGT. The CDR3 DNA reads TGTGCCAGCAGTGCAGGGCGGTACTCTGGAAACACCATATATTTT. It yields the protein CASSAGRYSGNTIYF.

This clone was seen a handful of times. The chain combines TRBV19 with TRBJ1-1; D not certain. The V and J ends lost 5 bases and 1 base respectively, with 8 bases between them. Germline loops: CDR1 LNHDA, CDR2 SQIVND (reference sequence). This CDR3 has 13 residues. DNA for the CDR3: TGTGCCAGTAGTCTCCAGGCGAACACTGAAGCTTTCTTT. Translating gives CASSLQANTEAFF.

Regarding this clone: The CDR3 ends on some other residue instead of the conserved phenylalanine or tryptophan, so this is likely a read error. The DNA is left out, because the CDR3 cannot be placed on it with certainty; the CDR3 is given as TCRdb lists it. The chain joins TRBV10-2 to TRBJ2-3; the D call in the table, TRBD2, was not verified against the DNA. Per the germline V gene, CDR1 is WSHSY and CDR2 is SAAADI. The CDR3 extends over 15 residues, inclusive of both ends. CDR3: CASSRRTYLCTEYET.